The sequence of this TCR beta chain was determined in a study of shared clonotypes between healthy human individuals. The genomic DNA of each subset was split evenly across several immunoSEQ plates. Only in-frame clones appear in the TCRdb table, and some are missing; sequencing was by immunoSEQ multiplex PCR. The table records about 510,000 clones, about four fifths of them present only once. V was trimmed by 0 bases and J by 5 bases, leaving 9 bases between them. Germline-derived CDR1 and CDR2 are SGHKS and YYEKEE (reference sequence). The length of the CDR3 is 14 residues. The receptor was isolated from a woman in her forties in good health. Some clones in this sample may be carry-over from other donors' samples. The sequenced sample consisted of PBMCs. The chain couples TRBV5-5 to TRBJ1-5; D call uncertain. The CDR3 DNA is TGTGCCAGCAGCTTGGAGGACCTAGATCAGCCCCAGCATTTT. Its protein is CASSLEDLDQPQHF.